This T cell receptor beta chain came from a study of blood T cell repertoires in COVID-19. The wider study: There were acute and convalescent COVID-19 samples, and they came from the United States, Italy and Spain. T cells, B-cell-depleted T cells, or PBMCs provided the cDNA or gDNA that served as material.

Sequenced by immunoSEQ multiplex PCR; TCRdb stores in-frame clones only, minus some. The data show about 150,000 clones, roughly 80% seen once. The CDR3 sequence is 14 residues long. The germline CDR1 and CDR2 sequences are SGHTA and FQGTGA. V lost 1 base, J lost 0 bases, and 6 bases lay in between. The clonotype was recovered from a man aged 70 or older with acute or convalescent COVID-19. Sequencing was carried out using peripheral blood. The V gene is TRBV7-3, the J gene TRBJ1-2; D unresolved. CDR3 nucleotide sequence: TGTGCCAGCAGCTTAAACCCAGCTAACTATGGCTACACCTTC. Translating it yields CASSLNPANYGYTF.